This TCR beta chain was obtained from a study of blood T cell repertoires in COVID-19. Trimming removed 7 bases at V and 5 bases at J, with 24 bases between. The CDR3 extends over 17 amino acids. Germline V gene lookup returns CDR1 LNHDA and CDR2 SQIVND (reference sequence). Profiled with immunoSEQ multiplex PCR; TCRdb holds only in-frame clones, not every one. The data show fewer than 250,000 clones, with 70% to 90% seen just once and 10% to 13% held by the top ten. Sequencing was done on a sample of PBMCs or T cells enriched from blood (not recorded which). The chain is built from TRBV19 and TRBJ1-5; D is ambiguous. The origin of this receptor is a man aged 25-45 years who had recovered from COVID-19. The CDR3 DNA reads as TGTGCCAGTACCCTATTAACCAACCCCGGAGGGCATCAGCCCCAGCATTTT. Its protein product is CASTLLTNPGGHQPQHF.